This TCR beta chain originates from a study of blood T cell repertoires in COVID-19. Grouping used clinical history reported by participants in a survey and questionnaire. Profiling relied on immunoSEQ multiplex PCR, and the TCRdb table lists in-frame clones only, not all of them. Found here are roughly 330,000 clones, approximately 88% of them singletons; the top ten hold 5%. This TCR derives from a man aged 25 to 40 who had recovered from COVID-19. The sample taken for sequencing was PBMCs or T cells enriched from blood (not recorded which).

CDR3 nucleotides: TGTGCCAGCAGTTACGGTCCCAGGGCTAACTATGGCTACACCTTC. It yields the protein CASSYGPRANYGYTF. V and J are TRBV6-5 and TRBJ1-2, with TRBD1 as a possible D gene (5 bases). CDR1 MNHEY and CDR2 SVGAGI come from the germline V gene. Trimming stripped 2 bases from V and 0 bases from J, with 10 bases between. The CDR3 has 15 amino acids.